The 29 T cell receptor beta chains below all came from one sample that was sequenced in a study of cytomegalovirus exposure and HLA in healthy donors. PCR primers comprised 60 Vbeta and 13 Jbeta primers. Repertoires were generated with immunoSEQ multiplex PCR, while TCRdb's copy carries only in-frame clones and drops some. The sample holds 50,000 to 80,000 clones, about three quarters seen once. What was sequenced was PBMCs. These TCRs come from a male donor in good health and CMV-seropositive.

The rearrangement joins TRBV13 to TRBJ1-1; TRBD1 agrees at 10 bases. CDR3 length: 16 amino acids. CDR1 and CDR2 from the germline V gene are PRHDT and FYEKMQ (reference sequence). With V trimmed by 5 bases and J by 0 bases, 6 bases remained unmatched. The CDR3 sequence is CASSPGTGVLNTEAFF. The CDR3 nucleotides are TGTGCCAGCAGCCCCGGGACAGGGGTCCTGAACACTGAAGCTTTCTTT.

This sequence joins TRBV11-2 and TRBJ2-5, with TRBD2 matching 10 bases. The CDR3 is made up of 16 amino acids. Germline V gives CDR1 SGHAT, CDR2 FQNNGV. Trimming at V came to 1 base and at J to 4 bases, leaving 6 bases not matched to a gene. CDR3 sequence (DNA): TGTGCCAGCAGCTTAGGGACTAGCGGAGGGGGAGAGACCCAGTACTTC. Protein product: CASSLGTSGGGETQYF.

The chain combines TRBV7-9 with TRBJ2-7; D gene uncertain. Germline CDR1 reads SEHNR; CDR2 reads FQNEAQ (reference sequence). This CDR3 contains 13 residues. The V end was cut by 1 base, the J end by 5 bases, with 9 bases between. CDR3 in amino acids: CASSLEPWHEQYF. CDR3 nucleotide sequence: TGTGCCAGCAGCTTAGAACCCTGGCACGAGCAGTACTTC. Using reference TRBV7-9 and TRBJ2-7 for the parts outside the CDR3, the full variable domain is DTGVSQNPRHKITKRGQNVTFRCDPISEHNRLYWYRQTLGQGPEFLTYFQNEAQLEKSRLLSDRFSAERPKGSFSTLEIQRTEQGDSAMYLCASSLEPWHEQYFGPGTRLTVT.

This sequence joins TRBV2 and TRBJ2-1; D is possibly TRBD1 (6 bases). CDR1 is SNHLY, CDR2 FYNNEI, per germline. This CDR3 contains 14 residues. The V and J ends lost 8 bases and 0 bases respectively, with 11 bases between them. DNA for the CDR3: TGTGCCAGCGCCGGGACACGCTCCTACAATGAGCAGTTCTTC. Translated, it gives CASAGTRSYNEQFF.

The chain joins TRBV7-9 to TRBJ2-2; D remains unclear. Trimming removed 5 bases from V and 2 bases from J, with 3 bases in between. This CDR3 has 12 amino acids. Germline-derived CDR1 and CDR2 are SEHNR and FQNEAQ (reference sequence). The CDR3 nucleotides are TGTGCCAGCAGCCCTAACACCGGGGAGCTGTTTTTT. Translated, it gives CASSPNTGELFF.

This clone was picked up one time. J is TRBJ2-1 and V is TRBV11-3; TRBD2 aligns across 11 bases. CDR1 and CDR2 from the germline V gene are SGHNT and YENEEA. The CDR3 sequence is 16 residues long. J was trimmed by 7 bases and V by 5 bases; bases with no gene match: 10. DNA for the CDR3: TGTGCCAGCAGCGCCCGGACTAGCGGGTTTATGAATGAGCAGTTCTTC. It is translated as CASSARTSGFMNEQFF. The whole variable domain, filled in from reference TRBV11-3 and TRBJ2-1, reads EAGVVQSPRYKIIEKKQPVAFWCNPISGHNTLYWYLQNLGQGPELLIRYENEEAVDDSQLPKDRFSAERLKGVDSTLKIQPAELGDSAVYLCASSARTSGFMNEQFFGPGTRLTVL.

This rearrangement joins TRBV7-6 to TRBJ1-1; 9 nucleotides align to TRBD1. The J segment lost 4 bases and the V segment lost 6 bases, leaving 3 bases of the junction unmatched. CDR3 length equals 13 residues. Germline V lookup: CDR1 SGHVS, CDR2 FNYEAQ. CDR3 bases: TGTGCCAGCAGACAGGGGGCCGGCACTGAAGCTTTCTTT. Protein: CASRQGAGTEAFF.

J is TRBJ1-5 and V is TRBV30; possibly TRBD1 for D (5 bases). The V end was cut by 2 bases, the J end by 5 bases, with 10 bases between. This CDR3 comprises 13 residues. Germline CDR1 reads GTSNPN; CDR2 reads SVGIG (reference sequence). The chain's CDR3 is CAWSPSGHQPQHF. In nucleotides, the CDR3 is TGTGCCTGGAGTCCTTCAGGGCATCAGCCCCAGCATTTT.

This chain connects TRBV5-5 to TRBJ2-7; D gene unclear. The V gene's germline CDR1 is SGHKS and CDR2 YYEKEE (reference sequence). The CDR3 has 12 residues. Deletions cut 4 bases from V and 0 bases from J, with 5 bases between. This chain's CDR3 is CASSLSSYEQYF. The CDR3 nucleotides are TGTGCCAGCAGCCTGAGCTCCTACGAGCAGTACTTC. The full variable domain, its missing parts supplied by reference TRBV5-5 and TRBJ2-7, is DAGVTQSPTHLIKTRGQQVTLRCSPISGHKSVSWYQQVLGQGPQFIFQYYEKEERGRGNFPDRFSARQFPNYSSELNVNALLLGDSALYLCASSLSSYEQYFGPGTRLTVT.

This clone was observed once. A read error may account for a junction end that differs from germline. J is TRBJ2-1 and V is TRBV27, with TRBD2 matching over 12 bases. This CDR3 comprises 16 residues. The germline gives CDR1 MNHEY, CDR2 SMNVEV (reference sequence). The CDR3 DNA sequence: TGTGCCAGCAGTTTATGGACTAGCGGGGTGTACAATGAGCAGCTCTTC. Its translation: CASSLWTSGVYNEQLF.

The rearrangement uses TRBV7-2 and TRBJ2-5, with D tentatively TRBD1 (6 bases). The V end lost 7 bases, the J end lost 2 bases, and 17 bases lay between the germline ends. The germline V gene has CDR1 SGHTA and CDR2 FQGNSA. There are 15 residues in the CDR3. The CDR3 DNA follows: TGTGCCAGCACCAAGACAGGTACACCTCAAGAGACCCAGTACTTC. Its protein product is CASTKTGTPQETQYF. Supplemented by reference TRBV7-2 and TRBJ2-5, the full variable domain reads GAGVSQSPSNKVTEKGKDVELRCDPISGHTALYWYRQSLGQGLEFLIYFQGNSAPDKSGLPSDRFSAERTGGSVSTLTIQRTQQEDSAVYLCASTKTGTPQETQYFGPGTRLLVL.

This chain uses TRBV19 with TRBJ2-5; TRBD2 matches 8 bases. The J call may be faulty, since TRBJ2-7 better matches the DNA end. This CDR3 is built from 17 residues. Germline V lookup: CDR1 LNHDA, CDR2 SQIVND (reference sequence). The CDR3 region has the DNA TGTGCCAGTAGTATAGCTCATCAGACGGGGGGGACCTACGAGCAGTACTTC. This encodes CASSIAHQTGGTYEQYF.

Remarks on this clone: The sample holds other DNA sequences that translate to the same CDR3. V is TRBV27 and J is TRBJ1-2; 7 bases agree with TRBD1. V shed 5 bases, J shed 5 bases, and the junction held 2 bases outside the gene matches. This CDR3 comprises 12 residues. Germline-derived CDR1 and CDR2 are MNHEY and SMNVEV (reference sequence). CDR3 protein: CASSPTGYGYTF. The CDR3 nucleotides are TGTGCCAGCAGTCCGACAGGGTATGGCTACACCTTC.

This chain connects TRBV12-5 to TRBJ2-7, with TRBD1 identical over 7 bases. Germline values: CDR1 LGHNT, CDR2 FRNRAP. V was pared by 2 bases and J by 2 bases, with 9 bases of the junction left unmatched. The length of the CDR3 is 16 residues. The CDR3 reads CASGLPTTGTAYEQYF. CDR3 bases: TGTGCTAGTGGTTTGCCCACAACCGGGACAGCCTACGAGCAGTACTTC.

V usage is TRBV25-1 and J usage is TRBJ1-1, with D possibly TRBD1 on 5 matching bases. The CDR3 is 16 amino acids. Trimming stripped 3 bases from V and 5 bases from J, with 19 bases between. The germline gives CDR1 MGHDK, CDR2 SYGVNS. CDR3 coding DNA: TGTGCCAGCAGTGAGCCCGTGGGTGTGGGGGGAACTGAAGCTTTCTTT. Translation: CASSEPVGVGGTEAFF.

The chain combines TRBV5-1 with TRBJ2-7, with 9 nucleotides matching TRBD1. V gave up 3 bases and J gave up 6 bases; unmatched junction bases: 7. The CDR3 totals 14 residues. The germline gives CDR1 SGHRS, CDR2 YFSETQ. The CDR3 DNA reads as TGCGCCAGCAGCTCCAACAGGGGGCAGGGCGAGCAGTACTTC. It yields the protein CASSSNRGQGEQYF.

The CDR3 DNA follows: TGTGCCAGCAGAATAGCGGGGTATGCCGATGAGACCCAGTACTTC. Encoded protein: CASRIAGYADETQYF. The chain carries TRBV7-9 and TRBJ2-5; TRBD2 aligns across 8 bases. The junction had 11 bases not matched to a gene; V was cut back by 6 bases and J by 5 bases. Germline V gives CDR1 SEHNR, CDR2 FQNEAQ (reference sequence). The length of the CDR3 is 15 residues. The variable domain in full, completed from reference TRBV7-9 and TRBJ2-5, reads DTGVSQNPRHKITKRGQNVTFRCDPISEHNRLYWYRQTLGQGPEFLTYFQNEAQLEKSRLLSDRFSAERPKGSFSTLEIQRTEQGDSAMYLCASRIAGYADETQYFGPGTRLLVL.

The V gene is TRBV7-8, the J gene TRBJ2-3, with 11 bases identical to TRBD2. Trimming removed 5 bases from V and 2 bases from J; junction bases left unmatched: 12. The CDR3 is 18 amino acids. Germline V lookup: CDR1 SGHVS, CDR2 FQNEAQ. The CDR3 reads CASSHPPRLAGYTDTQYF. DNA of the CDR3: TGTGCCAGCAGCCACCCCCCTCGACTAGCGGGGTACACAGATACGCAGTATTTT.

The chain employs TRBV5-4 and TRBJ2-2, with D possibly TRBD1 on 6 matching bases. V dropped 3 bases and J dropped 6 bases, with 9 bases sitting between them. Per the germline V gene, CDR1 is SGHNT and CDR2 is YYREEE (reference sequence). CDR3 length: 13 amino acids. The CDR3 DNA follows: TGTGCCAGCAGCTCAAGACAGGCCGGGGAGCTGTTTTTT. Translation: CASSSRQAGELFF.

This clone was picked up one time. This chain joins TRBV19 and TRBJ2-1; 7 nucleotides align to TRBD2. CDR1 and CDR2 from the germline V gene are LNHDA and SQIVND (reference sequence). V gave up 8 bases and J gave up 8 bases; unmatched junction bases: 9. This CDR3 is 13 amino acids long. CDR3 protein: CASFSLARDEQFF. CDR3 nucleotides: TGTGCCAGTTTTTCACTAGCGCGGGATGAGCAGTTCTTC.

This chain links TRBV9 with TRBJ2-1; 7 positions agree with TRBD2. V dropped 0 bases and J dropped 8; count of bases not matched to a gene: 8. CDR1 and CDR2 from the germline V gene are SGDLS and YYNGEE. This CDR3 is 15 amino acids long. CDR3 sequence (DNA): TGTGCCAGCAGCGTAGAAGGACTAGGTGGGGATGAGCAGTTCTTC. Its translation is CASSVEGLGGDEQFF.

The rearrangement uses TRBV27 and TRBJ2-7; 7 bases map to TRBD1. Per germline, CDR1 MNHEY and CDR2 SMNVEV (reference sequence). With V trimmed by 5 bases and J by 4 bases, 14 bases remained unmatched. The CDR3 length is 16 residues. As DNA, the CDR3 is TGTGCCAGCAGTCCCTCCCCTGCCACAGGGGCATACGAGCAGTACTTC. The encoded protein is CASSPSPATGAYEQYF.

The chain has TRBV18 and TRBJ1-4; D unresolved. This CDR3 is built from 13 residues. Germline-derived CDR1 and CDR2 are KGHSH and LQKENI. Trimming removed 6 bases from V and 0 bases from J, with 5 bases in between. The CDR3 region has the DNA TGTGCCAGCTCCATTTCAACTAATGAAAAACTGTTTTTT. It yields the protein CASSISTNEKLFF.

The chain links TRBV7-8 to TRBJ2-5, with 14 bases aligning to TRBD2. Germline loops: CDR1 SGHVS, CDR2 FQNEAQ. CDR3 length: 17 amino acids. Losses at the gene ends were 5 bases for V and 6 bases for J; bases not matched to a gene: 11. The CDR3 coding sequence is TGTGCCAGCAGCCGCAAACAGACTAGCGGGGGGGCGAAGACCCAGTACTTC. It yields the protein CASSRKQTSGGAKTQYF.

This rearrangement joins TRBV9 to TRBJ2-2; D uncertain. The germline CDR1 and CDR2 sequences are SGDLS and YYNGEE. Trimming shortened V by 5 bases and J by 6 bases, and 11 bases separated the two germline ends. The CDR3 is 13 amino acids. CDR3 sequence reads: CASSSLESGELFF. The CDR3 nucleotides are TGTGCCAGCAGTAGCCTGGAGTCCGGGGAGCTGTTTTTT.

The rearrangement uses TRBV5-4 and TRBJ1-1; 7 bases align to TRBD1. Germline lookup yields CDR1 SGHNT and CDR2 YYREEE (reference sequence). With 0 bases clipped from V and 4 bases from J, the junction kept 0 bases outside the gene matches. The CDR3 totals 13 residues. DNA of the CDR3: TGTGCCAGCAGCTTGGAGGGGGCCACTGAAGCTTTCTTT. This gives the protein CASSLEGATEAFF.

The CDR3 sequence: CASSLASGGGSGRELFF. The CDR3 DNA is TGTGCCAGCAGCTTGGCTAGCGGGGGGGGTTCCGGCCGGGAGCTGTTTTTT. J is TRBJ2-2 and V is TRBV11-2; 12 bases are a match to TRBD2. V dropped 3 bases and J dropped 9; count of bases not matched to a gene: 11. This CDR3 has 17 amino acids. The V gene's germline CDR1 is SGHAT and CDR2 FQNNGV.

The chain employs TRBV5-5 and TRBJ1-6; 8 bases align to TRBD1. CDR1 and CDR2 from the germline V gene are SGHKS and YYEKEE (reference sequence). Losses at the gene ends were 1 base for V and 10 bases for J; bases not matched to a gene: 7. The CDR3 spans 15 residues. In nucleotides, the CDR3 is TGTGCCAGCAGCTTGCCGACAGGGGCATCGTCACCCCTCCACTTT. Amino acids: CASSLPTGASSPLHF.

V usage is TRBV5-4 and J usage is TRBJ2-6; D possibly corresponds to TRBD2 (6 bases). Germline assignment: CDR1 SGHNT and CDR2 YYREEE (reference sequence). This CDR3 region has 16 residues. With 1 base removed from V and 4 bases from J, the gap between germline ends came to 12 bases. The CDR3 region has the DNA TGTGCCAGCAGCTTGCCCGGGGGAACAGGGGCCAACGTCCTGACTTTC. This translates into CASSLPGGTGANVLTF.